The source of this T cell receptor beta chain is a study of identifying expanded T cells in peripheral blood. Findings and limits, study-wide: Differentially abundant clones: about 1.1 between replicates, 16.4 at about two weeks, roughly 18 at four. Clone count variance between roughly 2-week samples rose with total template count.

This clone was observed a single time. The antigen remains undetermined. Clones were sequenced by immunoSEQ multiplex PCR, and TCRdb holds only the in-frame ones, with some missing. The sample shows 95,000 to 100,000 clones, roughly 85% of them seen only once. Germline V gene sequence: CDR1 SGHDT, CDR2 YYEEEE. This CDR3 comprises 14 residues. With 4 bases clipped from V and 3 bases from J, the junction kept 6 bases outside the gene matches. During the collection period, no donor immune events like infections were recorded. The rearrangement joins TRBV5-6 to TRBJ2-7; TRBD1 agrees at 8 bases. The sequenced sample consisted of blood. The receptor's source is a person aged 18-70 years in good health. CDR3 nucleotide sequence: TGTGCCAGCAGCCCCGGGACAGGAGGCTACGAGCAGTACTTC. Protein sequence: CASSPGTGGYEQYF.